The entry that follows covers one TCR beta chain sequence. The data belong to a study of blood T cell repertoires in COVID-19. Germline V CDR1 and CDR2: SGDLS, YYNGEE. The trim removed 0 bases at V and 6 bases at J, leaving 3 bases unmatched. The CDR3 spans 14 residues. Generated by immunoSEQ multiplex PCR, the TCRdb table keeps only in-frame clones and is missing some. The data hold 210,000 or so clones, with around 90% observed a single time. The receptor was derived from a man aged 25 to 40 who had recovered from COVID-19. The chain employs TRBV9 and TRBJ2-7, with 10 bases lining up with TRBD2. Input material: PBMCs or T cells enriched from blood (not recorded which). The CDR3 bases are TGTGCCAGCAGCGTAGCTAGCGGGGGTTCCGAGCAGTACTTC. It is translated as CASSVASGGSEQYF.